The next 15 T cell receptor beta chains were all read from a single sample in a study of cytomegalovirus exposure and HLA in healthy donors. Data came from immunoSEQ multiplex PCR; TCRdb stores just in-frame clones and leaves some out. This sample has 60,000 or so clones, with roughly nine tenths found just once. The source material was PBMCs. These receptor sequences come from a woman aged 25 to 39 in good health and CMV-seronegative.

Sample share makes this clone medium-sized. This rearrangement joins TRBV6-6 to TRBJ1-3, with D unresolved. Germline CDR1 and CDR2: MNHNY and SVGAGI (reference sequence). The CDR3 extends over 14 amino acids. V dropped 1 base and J dropped 0 bases, with 4 bases sitting between them. The CDR3 region has the DNA TGTGCCAGCAGTTACTTGAGCTCTGGAAACACCATATATTTT. Its protein product is CASSYLSSGNTIYF.

This rearrangement joins TRBV29-1 to TRBJ2-3; perhaps TRBD2 as D (7 bases). This CDR3 has 13 amino acids. The germline V and J ends were trimmed by 4 bases and 8 bases, with 16 bases remaining between them. Germline V lookup: CDR1 SQVTM, CDR2 ANQGSEA. The CDR3 coding sequence is TGCAGCGTTGGGGGGGGCTACGAGGGTACGCAGTATTTT. Protein product: CSVGGGYEGTQYF.

The rearrangement joins TRBV6-1 to TRBJ1-1, with D possibly matching TRBD1 (6 bases). Trimming left V 4 bases short and J 5 bases short, with 20 bases between. Germline V CDR1 and CDR2: MNHNS, SASEGT. The CDR3 has 16 residues. The CDR3 DNA is TGTGCCAGCAGTGTCCCGGGAGGGGGGCGAGATACTGAAGCTTTCTTT. Amino acid sequence: CASSVPGGGRDTEAFF.

This chain connects TRBV30 to TRBJ1-5; a possible D gene is TRBD1 (6 bases). Per germline, CDR1 GTSNPN and CDR2 SVGIG (reference sequence). Trimming stripped 2 bases from V and 0 bases from J, with 14 bases between. The CDR3 totals 16 residues. In DNA, the CDR3 is TGTGCCTGGAGTCCCCTGGACAGCTATAGCAATCAGCCCCAGCATTTT. It yields the protein CAWSPLDSYSNQPQHF.

The chain recombines TRBV25-1 with TRBJ2-7; D call uncertain. This CDR3 has 12 residues. CDR1 MGHDK and CDR2 SYGVNS come from the germline V gene. V lost 4 bases and J lost 2, with 6 bases in between. The CDR3 DNA is TGTGCCAGCAGTGGGCAGACCTACGAGCAGTACTTC. This gives the protein CASSGQTYEQYF.

This sequence joins TRBV7-9 and TRBJ2-2; the match to TRBD1 covers 7 bases. V gave up 2 bases and J gave up 3 bases; unmatched junction bases: 3. Germline assignment: CDR1 SEHNR and CDR2 FQNEAQ (reference sequence). The CDR3 extends over 15 amino acids. The CDR3 nucleotides read TGTGCCAGCAGCTTATTAACAGGGGACACCGGGGAGCTGTTTTTT. This encodes CASSLLTGDTGELFF.

V usage is TRBV14 and J usage is TRBJ2-2; 9 bases align to TRBD1. The CDR3 spans 17 residues. Germline loops: CDR1 SGHDN, CDR2 FVKESK. Losses at the gene ends were 2 bases for V and 6 bases for J; bases not matched to a gene: 10. CDR3 nucleotides: TGTGCCAGCAGCCAACTACCGGGACAGGGAAGGCCCGGGGAGCTGTTTTTT. This sequence encodes CASSQLPGQGRPGELFF.

The chain uses TRBV28 and TRBJ1-5, with D hard to call. Deletions cut 5 bases from V and 5 bases from J, with 13 bases between. Germline values: CDR1 MDHEN, CDR2 SYDVKM. The CDR3 length is 14 residues. The CDR3: CASSHRDDYQPQHF. Here the CDR3 DNA reads TGTGCCAGCAGTCACCGGGATGACTATCAGCCCCAGCATTTT.

The rearrangement uses TRBV5-6 and TRBJ2-1; a weak D match, TRBD2 (6 bases). The V gene lost 4 bases and the J gene lost 5 bases, with 16 bases spanning the gap. CDR1 and CDR2 from the germline V gene are SGHDT and YYEEEE. This CDR3 contains 15 residues. CDR3 coding DNA: TGTGCCAGCAGCCAAAGGACTATTCTCGACAATGAGCAGTTCTTC. It specifies CASSQRTILDNEQFF.

The CDR3 DNA sequence: TGCACCAGCAGCCAAGACAGGACAGGAAACCCCGAAGCTTTCTTT. It specifies CTSSQDRTGNPEAFF. The chain is built from TRBV1 and TRBJ1-1; TRBD1, the D gene given by the table, was not confirmed from the DNA. TRBV1 is given as a pseudogene. This CDR3 spans 15 amino acids.

In its sample, this clone was seen once. The V gene is TRBV15, the J gene TRBJ2-2, with 7 bases lining up with TRBD1. The CDR3 is 14 residues long. The germline CDR1 and CDR2 sequences are LNHNV and YYDKDF (reference sequence). After removal of 11 bases from V and 6 bases from J, the junction contained 12 bases not matched to a gene. Written as DNA, the CDR3 is TGTGCCGCTAAACTAGGGGGCGCCGCCGGGGAGCTGTTTTTT. Translated, it gives CAAKLGGAAGELFF.

This sequence joins TRBV9 and TRBJ2-1; 15 bases agree with TRBD2. This CDR3 contains 19 residues. Germline-derived CDR1 and CDR2 are SGDLS and YYNGEE. V trimming: 4 bases; J trimming: 6 bases; junction bases outside the gene matches: 14. The CDR3 spells CASSRTAGLAGGEGNEQFF. The CDR3 DNA reads TGTGCCAGCAGCCGAACCGCGGGACTAGCGGGAGGAGAAGGCAATGAGCAGTTCTTC.

The rearrangement joins TRBV19 to TRBJ1-4; 7 bases fit TRBD1. From germline, CDR1 is LNHDA and CDR2 SQIVND (reference sequence). CDR3 length: 15 amino acids. V lost 3 bases, J lost 3 bases, and 4 bases stayed unmatched. CDR3 DNA sequence: TGTGCCAGTAGTATCCGGGACAGCGCTAATGAAAAACTGTTTTTT. It encodes CASSIRDSANEKLFF.

The chain combines TRBV7-2 with TRBJ2-3; D not certain. Germline V gene lookup returns CDR1 SGHTA and CDR2 FQGNSA. V dropped 0 bases and J dropped 4 bases, with 11 bases sitting between them. The CDR3 sequence is 15 residues long. The CDR3 protein is CASSLAVSGADTQYF. CDR3 DNA: TGTGCCAGCAGCTTAGCGGTGTCAGGCGCAGATACGCAGTATTTT.

The V gene is TRBV5-1, the J gene TRBJ2-1, with 10 bases matching TRBD2. The trim removed 4 bases at V and 0 bases at J, leaving 4 bases unmatched. In germline, CDR1 is SGHRS, CDR2 YFSETQ. The CDR3 has 16 residues. The CDR3 nucleotides read TGCGCCAGCAGCCTCAGCGGGAGGGGCTCCTACAATGAGCAGTTCTTC. Its translation is CASSLSGRGSYNEQFF.